Detailed here is one T cell receptor (beta chain). The data were taken from a study of T cell changes during pregnancy in multiple sclerosis. Here immunoSEQ multiplex PCR was the method, and the copy in TCRdb shows in-frame clones only, minus some. This sample carries under 75,000 clones, roughly 92% of them seen once, and the ten largest clones take about 3%. V gave up 0 bases and J gave up 3 bases, with 10 bases separating them. The CDR3 is 15 residues long. Germline V gene lookup returns CDR1 SGDLS and CDR2 YYNGEE. The sequence came from a female donor in good health, enrolled as a control in a pregnancy study. The input for sequencing was peripheral blood, taken in the third trimester of pregnancy. The chain employs TRBV9 and TRBJ2-4; tentative D call: TRBD2 (5 bases). The CDR3 nucleotides are TGTGCCAGCAGCGTAGATCTCGGGAACAAAAACATTCAGTACTTC. Translating gives CASSVDLGNKNIQYF.